The 21 T cell receptor beta chains presented below share a single source sample, sequenced in a study of monozygotic twins with inflammatory bowel disease (dated by TCRdb to between 2018 and 2021). Libraries were made using 5' RACE. Sequencing took place on an Illumina HiSeq 2500. TCRdb reprocessed the reads and provides one entry for every CDR3 protein sequence; no DNA is given. The table for this sample lists over 350,000 distinct CDR3 sequences. The ten top clones hold roughly 2.6% of the sample. Sequenced material: blood. These receptors all come from a human donor with ulcerative colitis or Crohn's disease, or a healthy co-twin of an affected twin (not recorded which).

The genes are TRBV7-2 and TRBJ1-1. This CDR3 is 14 amino acids long. Per the germline V gene, CDR1 is SGHTA and CDR2 is FQGNSA. CDR3 protein: CASSLEALGTEAFF.

The J gene is TRBJ2-3, the V gene TRBV25-1; TCRdb's assignment of TRBD1 cannot be checked, as there is no DNA. The CDR3 covers 18 residues. CDR1 and CDR2 from the germline V gene are MGHDK and SYGVNS. Here the CDR3 reads CASSGIAGAFPSTDTQYF.

The rearrangement joins TRBV6-2 or TRBV6-3 to TRBJ2-7; there is no DNA to check the TCRdb D call of TRBD1. This CDR3 spans 15 amino acids. CDR1 is MNHEY and CDR2 is SVGEGT in the germline V gene. The CDR3 loop reads CASSSSGTGPYEQYF.

The rearrangement joins TRBV3-1 to TRBJ2-5. CDR1 is LGHDT, CDR2 YNNKEL, per germline (reference sequence). The CDR3 spans 15 residues. CDR3 sequence: CASSQELGPQETQYF.

The chain employs TRBV6-5 and TRBJ2-2; TCRdb's D call, TRBD1, is unchecked because there is no DNA. Germline V lookup: CDR1 MNHEY, CDR2 SVGAGI. The CDR3 has 16 residues. CDR3 protein: CASRGWTGSSTGELFF.

The gene calls are TRBV6-2 or TRBV6-3 and TRBJ1-1; there is no DNA to check the TCRdb D call of TRBD1. This CDR3 has 15 amino acids. In germline, CDR1 is MNHEY, CDR2 SVGEGT. The CDR3 reads CASTGGQGFVTEAFF.

The chain combines TRBV4-2 with TRBJ2-1; TCRdb's D call, TRBD1, is unchecked because there is no DNA. The CDR3 runs 15 residues. Germline V lookup: CDR1 LGHNA, CDR2 YNFKEQ. The CDR3 loop is CASSQGGGLFNEQFF.

The V gene is TRBV5-1, the J gene TRBJ2-2; lacking DNA, the TRBD2 call made by TCRdb goes unchecked. This CDR3 has 18 residues. CDR1 SGHRS and CDR2 YFSETQ come from the germline V gene. This chain's CDR3 is CASSLRLAGGPNTGELFF.

The J gene is TRBJ2-2, the V gene TRBV28; TCRdb outputs TRBD1, but without DNA this stays unchecked. The CDR3 is made up of 13 amino acids. Germline CDR1 and CDR2: MDHEN and SYDVKM. CDR3 region: CASTPVARTGLFF.

The rearrangement joins TRBV7-2 to TRBJ1-2; TCRdb returns TRBD1, unconfirmable since there is no DNA. The CDR3 is 13 residues long. Germline V gene sequence: CDR1 SGHTA, CDR2 FQGNSA. The CDR3 here is CASSLGQSYGYTF.

J is TRBJ2-7 and V is TRBV7-3; the D call from TCRdb, TRBD2, cannot be confirmed without DNA. This CDR3 contains 13 residues. The germline gives CDR1 SGHTA, CDR2 FQGTGA. The chain's CDR3 is CASSLTGISEQYF.

The rearrangement joins TRBV6-2 or TRBV6-3 to TRBJ2-3; TCRdb reports TRBD1, a call that lacks DNA to check it against. Per germline, CDR1 MNHEY and CDR2 SVGEGT. The CDR3 has 16 amino acids. This CDR3 reads CASNYGPGSSTDTQYF.

The chain's CDR3 is CAISQAGTGLYEQYF. The chain has TRBV12-3 or TRBV12-4 and TRBJ2-7; TCRdb's assignment of TRBD1 cannot be checked, as there is no DNA. The CDR3 runs 15 residues.

CDR3 residues: CASSPPQNWHNEQFF. This rearrangement joins TRBV11-2 to TRBJ2-1; TCRdb picks TRBD1, but there is no DNA to check that call. The germline V gene has CDR1 SGHAT and CDR2 FQNNGV. This CDR3 has 15 residues.

CDR3 region: CSVEGGTTGAETQYF. V gene TRBV29-1 combines with J gene TRBJ2-5; absent DNA, TCRdb's TRBD1 call cannot be checked. The CDR3 length is 15 residues. Germline V gene sequence: CDR1 SQVTM, CDR2 ANQGSEA.

This rearrangement joins TRBV6-1 to TRBJ2-1; TCRdb returns TRBD1, unconfirmable since there is no DNA. This CDR3 is 16 amino acids long. Per germline, CDR1 MNHNS and CDR2 SASEGT. This chain's CDR3 is CASSGLGAFVYHEQFF.

This chain uses TRBV4-3 with TRBJ2-7. The CDR3 length is 15 residues. The germline CDR1 and CDR2 sequences are LGHNA and YSLEER. CDR3 amino acids: CASSQEGRFAYEQYF.

The chain combines TRBV9 with TRBJ1-4. This CDR3 spans 17 amino acids. Germline-derived CDR1 and CDR2 are SGDLS and YYNGEE. CDR3 amino acids: CASSVGGRGGTNEKLFF.

The gene calls are TRBV4-1 and TRBJ2-7; lacking DNA, the TRBD1 call made by TCRdb goes unchecked. From germline, CDR1 is MGHRA and CDR2 YSYEKL. The CDR3 is 19 residues long. The chain's CDR3 is CASSQDDGLPGQEVDEQYF.

This chain connects TRBV12-3 or TRBV12-4 to TRBJ2-5; TCRdb designates TRBD2, a call that cannot be tested without DNA. The CDR3 contains 14 residues. The CDR3 here is CASSPDLNQETQYF.

V usage is TRBV14 and J usage is TRBJ2-7; TCRdb indicates TRBD1, and absent DNA this call remains unverified. The CDR3 runs 16 residues. CDR1 is SGHDN, CDR2 FVKESK, per germline. The CDR3: CASSQGYLTQPYEQYF.